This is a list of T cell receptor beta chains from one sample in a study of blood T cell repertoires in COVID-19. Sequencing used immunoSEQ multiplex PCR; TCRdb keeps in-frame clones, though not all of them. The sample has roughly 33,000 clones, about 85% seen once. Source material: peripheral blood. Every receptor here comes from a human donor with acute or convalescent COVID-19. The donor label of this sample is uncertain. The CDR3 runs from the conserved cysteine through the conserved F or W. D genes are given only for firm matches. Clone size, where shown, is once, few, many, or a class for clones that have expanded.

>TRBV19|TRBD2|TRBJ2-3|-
TGTGCCAGTACCACTAGCGGGTGGGATACGCAGTATTTT
CASTTSGWDTQYF
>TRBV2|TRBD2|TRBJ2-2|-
TGTGCCAGCAGTTATAACGGGGGGGCCGGGGAGCTGTTTTTT
CASSYNGGAGELFF
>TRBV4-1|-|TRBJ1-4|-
TGCGCCAGCAGCCAAGAAAGACAGCCTAATGAAAAACTGTTTTTT
CASSQERQPNEKLFF
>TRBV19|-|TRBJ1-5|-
TGTGCCAGTAGTATAAATCAGGGTGGGTTGAATCAGCCCCAGCATTTT
CASSINQGGLNQPQHF
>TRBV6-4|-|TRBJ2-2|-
TGTGCCAGCAGTGACGGGACAAACACCGGGGAGCTGTTTTTT
CASSDGTNTGELFF
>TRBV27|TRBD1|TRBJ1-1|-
TGTGCCAGCAGTAAACCAGACAGGGGCACTGAAGCTTTCTTT
CASSKPDRGTEAFF
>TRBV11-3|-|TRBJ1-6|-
TGTGCCAGCAGCTCAGATAATTCACCCCTCCACTTT
CASSSDNSPLHF
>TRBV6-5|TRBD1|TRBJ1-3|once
TGTGCCAGCAGTTACGACAGGGCGCCCTCTGGAAACACCATATATTTT
CASSYDRAPSGNTIYF
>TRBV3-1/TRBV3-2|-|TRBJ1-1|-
TGTGCCAGCAGCCGTAGTACTGAAGCTTTCTTT
CASSRSTEAFF
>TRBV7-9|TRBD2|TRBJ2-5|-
TGTGCCAGCAGCTTAGGAGCGGGGGCCGAGACCCAGTACTTC
CASSLGAGAETQYF
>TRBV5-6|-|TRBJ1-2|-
TGTGCCAGCAGCGGGGGCCAGGCCGGATGGAAGGGCTACACCTTC
CASSGGQAGWKGYTF
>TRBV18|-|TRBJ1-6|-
TGTGCCAGCTCCCCTCATTCCTTGGCCGGGTCACCCCTCCACTTT
CASSPHSLAGSPLHF